This T cell receptor beta chain was captured in a study of CD8 T cells in Susac syndrome (dated by TCRdb to about 2019). About the full investigation: Repertoire sequencing was used to test whether CD8+ T cell activation and differentiation in Susac syndrome was antigen driven. CD8+ T cell repertoire clonality was compared between more than 9 healthy donors, roughly 14 Susac syndrome patients and around 15 multiple sclerosis patients. Overall results and qualifications from the work: The number of individuals in the TCR sequencing and HLA analysis was acknowledged as relatively small.

RNA was extracted using the RNeasy kit, and roughly 0.45 to 1 microgram was reverse transcribed with random hexamers. The immunoSEQ multiplex PCR assay, which covers 54 Vbeta and 13 Jbeta segments, was used to amplify TCR beta CDR3 regions. Bias from PCR amplification was corrected by using a synthetic template baseline for primer optimization and for computational correction. The paper's processing steps were these. Only productive sequences were kept, with reads annotated to V, D and J genes according to IMGT and analyzed in immunoSEQ Analyzer. Clonality was computed as one minus Shannon entropy normalized by log2 of the number of productive unique sequences. For each patient and control, public and private clones were evaluated among the 100 most prevalent clones. Susac-specific clones were defined as absent from healthy and MS cohorts, over a thousand published viral clones and other ImmuneACCESS disease sequences. TCRdb itself trimmed the public reads at Q25 with fastp, ran MiXCR and retained productive beta chains. Each entry is one CDR3 protein sequence, shown with its most common DNA and genes. TCRdb assigned the V and J calls; the authors' analysis was not used. The sample data list some 300,000 distinct CDR3 sequences, and 75% to 85% of these were observed just once. Together, the top ten hold 0.2% to 0.25% of the sample.

With respect to this clonotype: What antigen it recognizes has not been identified. Within one base of it there is no much larger clone, and no base qualities were kept.

High-throughput TCR beta sequencing profiled peripheral blood CD8+ and CD4+ T cells from healthy donors, Susac syndrome patients and multiple sclerosis patients. Treatment-naive patients with stable or active relapsing-remitting disease fulfilling revised McDonald criteria were used as multiple sclerosis controls. Bulk CD8+ and CD4+ T cells were purified magnetically by negative isolation, whereas CD8+ TEMRA cells were enriched by FACS. Blood was drawn into EDTA tubes, processed within 24 hours, and PBMCs were isolated by density gradient centrifugation. PBMCs intended for TCR sequencing were cryopreserved in liquid nitrogen and thawed later in a water bath at 37 degrees C. A purity of at least 90% was achieved for sorted or isolated CD4+, CD8+ and CD8+ TEMRA cells. The receptor comes from a human donor with multiple sclerosis. Material: CD8+ T cells from PBMCs.

The DNA sequence is as follows: TGCGCCAGCAGCCAAGATCCAGAGCGGGTTTACAATGAGCAGTTCTTC. Translated, this gives CASSQDPERVYNEQFF. The rearranged segments are TRBV4-3 and TRBJ2-1; the D segment could be TRBD2, given 6 matching bases. As encoded in the germline V gene, CDR1 is LGHNA while CDR2 is YSLEER. V is shortened by 0 bases, J by 4 bases, and the region joining them spans 13 bases. Including cysteine and phenylalanine, the CDR3 has 16 amino acids. Only CDR3 DNA remains: 48 bases, in frame from the first base.